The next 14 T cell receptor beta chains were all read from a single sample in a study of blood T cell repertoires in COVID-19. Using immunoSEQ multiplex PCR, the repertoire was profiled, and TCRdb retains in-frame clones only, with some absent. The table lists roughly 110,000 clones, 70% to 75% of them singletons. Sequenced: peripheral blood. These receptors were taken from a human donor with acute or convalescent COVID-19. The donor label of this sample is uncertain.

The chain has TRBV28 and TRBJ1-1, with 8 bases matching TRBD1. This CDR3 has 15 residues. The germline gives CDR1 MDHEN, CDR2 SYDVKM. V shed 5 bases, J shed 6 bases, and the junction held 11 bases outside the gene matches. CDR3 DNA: TGTGCCAGCAGTGCGCAGGACAGGGTCAGCGCTGAAGCTTTCTTT. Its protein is CASSAQDRVSAEAFF. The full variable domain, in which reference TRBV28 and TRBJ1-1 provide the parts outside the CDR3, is DVKVTQSSRYLVKRTGEKVFLECVQDMDHENMFWYRQDPGLGLRLIYFSYDVKMKEKGDIPEGYSVSREKKERFSLILESASTNQTSMYLCASSAQDRVSAEAFFGQGTRLTVV.

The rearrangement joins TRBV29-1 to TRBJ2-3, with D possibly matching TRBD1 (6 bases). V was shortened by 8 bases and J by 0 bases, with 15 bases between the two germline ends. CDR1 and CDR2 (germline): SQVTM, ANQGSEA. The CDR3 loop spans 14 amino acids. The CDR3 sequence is CSSQQGPSTDTQYF. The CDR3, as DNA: TGCAGCTCCCAACAGGGACCTAGCACAGATACGCAGTATTTT.

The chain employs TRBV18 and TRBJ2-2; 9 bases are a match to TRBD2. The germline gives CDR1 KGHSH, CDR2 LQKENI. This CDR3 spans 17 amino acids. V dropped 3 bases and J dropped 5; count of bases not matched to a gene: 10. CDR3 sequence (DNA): TGTGCCAGCTCACCCCCTTTGCGGGGGGGCCTAACCGGGGAGCTGTTTTTT. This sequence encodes CASSPPLRGGLTGELFF.

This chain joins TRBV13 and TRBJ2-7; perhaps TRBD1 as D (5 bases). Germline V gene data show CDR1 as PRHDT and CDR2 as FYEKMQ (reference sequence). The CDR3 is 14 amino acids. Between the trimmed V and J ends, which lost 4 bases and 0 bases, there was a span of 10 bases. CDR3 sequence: CASSYRRSSYEQYF. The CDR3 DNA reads TGTGCCAGCAGCTACAGGCGAAGCTCCTACGAGCAGTACTTC.

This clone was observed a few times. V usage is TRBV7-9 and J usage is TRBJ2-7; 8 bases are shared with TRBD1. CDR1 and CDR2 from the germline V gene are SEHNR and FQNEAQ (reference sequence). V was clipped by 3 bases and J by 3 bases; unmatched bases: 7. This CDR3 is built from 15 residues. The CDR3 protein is CASSFVGTGHYEQYF. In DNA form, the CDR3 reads TGTGCCAGCAGCTTCGTCGGGACAGGACACTACGAGCAGTACTTC.

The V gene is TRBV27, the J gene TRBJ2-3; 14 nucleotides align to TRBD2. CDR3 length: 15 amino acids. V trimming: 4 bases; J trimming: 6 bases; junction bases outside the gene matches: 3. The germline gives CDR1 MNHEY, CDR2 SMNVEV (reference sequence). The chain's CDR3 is CASSSGLAGGDTQYF. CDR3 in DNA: TGTGCCAGCAGTTCCGGACTAGCGGGGGGCGATACGCAGTATTTT.

The CDR3 is CASDEAGGQETQYF. CDR3 DNA: TGTGCCAGCGATGAAGCCGGGGGCCAAGAGACCCAGTACTTC. V and J are TRBV6-1 and TRBJ2-5, with a weak D call TRBD2 (6 bases). CDR1 is MNHNS, CDR2 SASEGT, per germline. The CDR3 has 14 residues. V shed 8 bases and J shed 1 base, with 14 bases lying between them.

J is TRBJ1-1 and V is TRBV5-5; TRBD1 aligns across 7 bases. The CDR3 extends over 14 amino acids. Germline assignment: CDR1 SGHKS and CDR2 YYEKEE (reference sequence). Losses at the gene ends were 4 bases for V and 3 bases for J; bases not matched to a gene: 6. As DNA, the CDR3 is TGTGCCAGCAGCCGGGGACAGATAGACACTGAAGCTTTCTTT. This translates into CASSRGQIDTEAFF.

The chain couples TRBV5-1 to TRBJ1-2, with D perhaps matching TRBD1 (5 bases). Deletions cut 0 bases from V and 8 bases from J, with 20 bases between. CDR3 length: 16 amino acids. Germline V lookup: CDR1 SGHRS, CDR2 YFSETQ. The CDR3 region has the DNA TGCGCCAGCAGCTTGGGGCCAGGGAATGGGAATGGGGGCTACACCTTC. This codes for CASSLGPGNGNGGYTF.

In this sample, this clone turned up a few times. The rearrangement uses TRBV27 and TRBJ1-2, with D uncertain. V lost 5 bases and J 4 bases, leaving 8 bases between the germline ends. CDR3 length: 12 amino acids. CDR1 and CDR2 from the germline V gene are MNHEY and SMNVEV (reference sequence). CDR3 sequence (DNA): TGTGCCAGCAGTCGGTCCCCCTATGGCTACACCTTC. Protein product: CASSRSPYGYTF.

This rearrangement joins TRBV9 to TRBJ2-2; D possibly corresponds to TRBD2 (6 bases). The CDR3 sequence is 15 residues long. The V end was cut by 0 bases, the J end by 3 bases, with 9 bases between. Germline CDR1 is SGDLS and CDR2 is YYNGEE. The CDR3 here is CASSVGGADTGELFF. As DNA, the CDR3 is TGTGCCAGCAGCGTAGGCGGGGCGGACACCGGGGAGCTGTTTTTT.

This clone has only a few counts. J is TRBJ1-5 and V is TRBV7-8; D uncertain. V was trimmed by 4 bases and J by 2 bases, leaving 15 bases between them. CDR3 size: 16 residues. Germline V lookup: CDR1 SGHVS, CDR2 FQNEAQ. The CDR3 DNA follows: TGTGCCAGCAGCTCCTACCGATTCGGGGGCAATCAGCCCCAGCATTTT. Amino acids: CASSSYRFGGNQPQHF.

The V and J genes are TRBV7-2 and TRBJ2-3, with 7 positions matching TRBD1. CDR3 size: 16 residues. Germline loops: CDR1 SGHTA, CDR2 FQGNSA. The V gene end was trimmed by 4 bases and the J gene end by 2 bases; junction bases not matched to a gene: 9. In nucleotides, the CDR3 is TGTGCCAGCAGCTCCGGACAGGTCCGGAACACAGATACGCAGTATTTT. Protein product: CASSSGQVRNTDTQYF. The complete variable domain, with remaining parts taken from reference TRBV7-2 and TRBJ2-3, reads GAGVSQSPSNKVTEKGKDVELRCDPISGHTALYWYRQSLGQGLEFLIYFQGNSAPDKSGLPSDRFSAERTGGSVSTLTIQRTQQEDSAVYLCASSSGQVRNTDTQYFGPGTRLTVL.

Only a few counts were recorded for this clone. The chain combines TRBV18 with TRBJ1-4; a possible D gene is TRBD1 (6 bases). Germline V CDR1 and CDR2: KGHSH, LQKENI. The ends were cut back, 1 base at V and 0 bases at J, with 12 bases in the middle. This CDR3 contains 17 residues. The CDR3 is CASSPQTGTATNEKLFF. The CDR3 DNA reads TGTGCCAGCTCACCACAGACAGGCACTGCAACTAATGAAAAACTGTTTTTT. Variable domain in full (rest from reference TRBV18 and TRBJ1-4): NAGVMQNPRHLVRRRGQEARLRCSPMKGHSHVYWYRQLPEEGLKFMVYLQKENIIDESGMPKERFSAEFPKEGPSILRIQQVVRGDSAAYFCASSPQTGTATNEKLFFGSGTQLSVL.